These 6 T cell receptor beta chains were all obtained from the same sample, sequenced in a study of CD8+ T cells in alopecia areata. Extracted RNA was reverse transcribed into cDNA, the sequencing template. Sequencing was performed with immunoSEQ multiplex PCR; in TCRdb, only in-frame clones are kept and a portion is missing. The table shows a few hundred thousand clones, with about 61% occurring only once. Input material: CD8+ T cells sorted from blood. All receptors come from a human donor in good health.

This chain uses TRBV15 with TRBJ1-6; 8 bases are shared with TRBD1. The V and J ends lost 0 bases and 0 bases, in that order; junction bases with no gene match: 13. CDR1 and CDR2 (germline): LNHNV, YYDKDF (reference sequence). This CDR3 is built from 21 residues. CDR3 nucleotide sequence: TGTGCCACCAGCAGAGATCGTATCAGGGGACAGGCGGGCTCCTATAATTCACCCCTCCACTTT. This encodes CATSRDRIRGQAGSYNSPLHF.

The genes are TRBV2 and TRBJ2-7; TRBD1 is a possible D gene (6 bases). The CDR3 has 14 amino acids. The V gene's germline CDR1 is SNHLY and CDR2 FYNNEI. Trimming pared 6 bases from V and 3 bases from J, leaving 15 bases between. The CDR3 reads CASRSGGLIYEQYF. The CDR3 coding sequence is TGTGCCAGCAGATCTGGGGGCCTGATCTACGAGCAGTACTTC. The full variable domain, completed using reference TRBV2 and TRBJ2-7, is EPEVTQTPSHQVTQMGQEVILRCVPISNHLYFYWYRQILGQKVEFLVSFYNNEISEKSEIFDDQFSVERPDGSNFTLKIRSTKLEDSAMYFCASRSGGLIYEQYFGPGTRLTVT.

The CDR3 coding sequence is TGCAGCGCCTCTGGGGATACGCAGTATTTT. Its protein product is CSASGDTQYF. J is TRBJ2-3 and V is TRBV29-1; D is undetermined. Trimming left V 7 bases short and J 6 bases short, with 8 bases between. The CDR3 totals 10 residues. CDR1 is SQVTM, CDR2 ANQGSEA, per germline.

V is TRBV9 and J is TRBJ2-4; possibly TRBD2 for D (6 bases). The V and J ends lost 4 bases and 7 bases respectively, with 18 bases between them. CDR3 length: 15 amino acids. The germline CDR1 and CDR2 sequences are SGDLS and YYNGEE. DNA for the CDR3: TGTGCCAGCAGCCCGTCGGCGGGGCCAGGGAACATTCAGTACTTC. Translating it yields CASSPSAGPGNIQYF.

This clone showed up just a few times. The chain uses TRBV12-5 and TRBJ1-5; possible D gene TRBD1, 6 bases. The CDR3 length is 15 residues. The V and J ends lost 3 bases and 2 bases respectively, with 11 bases between them. From germline, CDR1 is LGHNT and CDR2 FRNRAP. The CDR3 nucleotides read TGTGCTAGTGGTTTCGGGGGGCAGGGCAATCAGCCCCAGCATTTT. It is translated as CASGFGGQGNQPQHF.

The V and J genes are TRBV6-1 and TRBJ1-2; 7 nucleotides agree with TRBD1. The CDR3 totals 13 residues. Germline CDR1 is MNHNS and CDR2 is SASEGT. V was pared by 6 bases and J by 3 bases, with 4 bases of the junction left unmatched. CDR3 in DNA: TGTGCCAGCAGCGACACAGGGGACTATGGCTACACCTTC. It yields the protein CASSDTGDYGYTF.